This T cell receptor beta chain was sequenced for a study of T cell clonotyping in hematopoietic cell transplantation (dated by TCRdb to about 2021). Regarding the study in general: In the study, approximately 140 blood samples were gathered from roughly 35 consecutive transplant recipients and their related donors. Patient recruitment ran from 2015 to early 2017, and follow-up continued until late 2020 or death.

As for this clone: Its antigen has not been determined. Base qualities are missing; no much larger clone stands one base away.

The CDR3 goes from the cysteine to the phenylalanine over 16 residues. The DNA shown is the 48-base CDR3, in frame from base 1. The junction shows trimming of 0 bases on V and 2 bases on J, and the gene matches do not reach 2 bases of it. CDR1 SGHRS and CDR2 YFSETQ were looked up in the germline V gene. TCR beta CDR3 regions were amplified from genomic DNA with the immunoSEQ assay, a bias-controlled multiplex PCR using V- and J-specific primers. A proprietary barcode and Illumina adapter sequences were added to the CDR3 amplicons in a second PCR step. CDR3 libraries were sequenced on an Illumina MiSeq instrument. In the source study's methods: immunoSEQ Analyzer 3.0 was used for export and quality control, with R Bioconductor and Immunarch used for downstream analyses. Only productive rearrangements in the normalized downsampled data set went into calculating the repertoire metrics. In the normalized cohort, clonotypes with more than 5 templates were defined as pathologically expanded. The Inverse Simpson Index was used to measure repertoire diversity. CMV-specificity analyses were carried out on the non-normalized data set to capture all clonotypes. The immuneACCESS repertoire file appears here via TCRdb, limited to in-frame rearrangements. These files lack a portion of the clones; in checked studies, under half of the deficit traces to unresolved V genes, and the cause of the others is not known. The D gene and trimming were derived from the DNA, and the V and J assignments and clone size from that table. For this sample the table gives about 41,000 clones, of which nearly 97% were detected only once. The ten largest clones add up to about 1% of the sample.

Blood samples for TCR beta sequencing were provided by related transplant donors. Using Nuclei Lysis Solution, genomic DNA was extracted from unfractionated peripheral blood mononuclear cells that were either fresh or cryopreserved. Overall results and qualifications from the work: A decrease in recipient TCR diversity was observed after transplant, and a progressive increase in pathologically expanded clonotypes was seen from day 30 to day 180. The sample size was limited, and because cells were not sorted, the contributions of CD4 and CD8 repertoires could not be separated. Broader TCR repertoire diversity after transplant was predicted by Inverse Simpson Index values from donors and from recipients before transplant. Just a small fraction of recipient repertoires overlapped with donor repertoires, and more than 95% appeared de novo at the given depth.

The V and J segments used are TRBV5-1 and TRBJ2-1, and 10 junction bases match TRBD2. Material for sequencing was peripheral blood mononuclear cells. The receptor comes from a man younger than 40 in good health. Some clones in this sample may be carry-over from other donors' samples. Read as DNA, the sequence is TGCGCCAGCAGCTTGGGAGGGACTAGCGCCTACAATGAGCAGTTCTTC. The translation is CASSLGGTSAYNEQFF.